What follows is one T cell receptor (beta chain) and its context. Its cognate antigen is unknown. CDR1 and CDR2 from the germline V gene are LNHDA and SQIVND (reference sequence). CDR3 length: 12 residues. 5' RACE with UMI labels generated the TRB cDNA libraries. TCRdb reprocessed the 5' RACE reads and reports one entry per CDR3 protein, with no DNA. The sample data list about 130,000 distinct CDR3 sequences. Naive CD8+ T cells had a CD45RO-CCR7+CD27+CD95- phenotype. The sample is drawn from a study of CXCR3-negative and CXCR3-positive naive CD8 T cells. Looking at the study overall: The dataset comprises 110 million to 150 million TRB reads in total, with about 1.5 +/- 0.3 million reads per library. Broader study findings: With surface CD5 comparable between naive subsets, TCR strength was estimated using properties derived from the TRB CDR3. Naive cells that were CXCR3-positive had more hydrophobic TRB CDR3s (compared with CXCR3-negative naive cells).

Material for sequencing was naive CXCR3+ CD8+ T cells from blood. As for subset: CD45RO-CCR7+CD27+CD95- naive CD8+ T cells expressing CXCR3 (TNR3+). This TCR was sampled from a human donor in good health. Some clones in this sample may be carry-over from other donors' samples. The rearrangement links TRBV19 to TRBJ2-2. CDR3 region: CASMHNTGELFF.